These 11 T cell receptor beta chains share one sample of origin, sequenced in a study of radiation and T cells in renal cell carcinoma. The time point: blood 4 weeks post-SBRT, at nephrectomy. Treatment specified: 15 Gy SBRT to primary tumor, nephrectomy 4 weeks later. The table came from immunoSEQ multiplex PCR; TCRdb's copy has only in-frame clones and leaves some out. The sample carries roughly 92,000 clones, 75% to 85% recorded once. The sample consisted of blood, taken from a patient whose treatment included radiotherapy and nephrectomy. These receptors came from a man between 60 and 75 years old with renal cell carcinoma.

V is TRBV9 and J is TRBJ2-7; 11 bases fit TRBD2. Germline CDR1 is SGDLS and CDR2 is YYNGEE. This CDR3 region has 14 residues. The V gene end was trimmed by 2 bases and the J gene end by 2 bases; junction bases not matched to a gene: 0. The CDR3 DNA sequence: TGTGCCAGCAGCGTGACTAGCGGGACCTACGAGCAGTACTTC. Protein sequence: CASSVTSGTYEQYF.

V is TRBV11-2 and J is TRBJ2-7; D perhaps matches TRBD2 (5 bases). The ends were cut back, 3 bases at V and 2 bases at J, with 17 bases in the middle. Germline CDR1 reads SGHAT; CDR2 reads FQNNGV. This CDR3 contains 16 residues. The chain's CDR3 is CASSFQRRGSPYEQYF. The CDR3 coding sequence is TGTGCCAGCAGCTTCCAGCGAAGAGGGAGCCCCTACGAGCAGTACTTC.

This clone appeared a single time. The chain links TRBV7-9 to TRBJ1-3; no firm D call. Germline loops: CDR1 SEHNR, CDR2 FQNEAQ (reference sequence). Trimming left V 5 bases short and J 5 bases short, with 16 bases between. The CDR3 runs 15 residues. The CDR3 spells CASSPNNQPRNTIYF. CDR3 in DNA: TGTGCCAGCAGCCCGAACAACCAACCTAGAAACACCATATATTTT.

This clone was seen a handful of times. The chain uses TRBV5-8 and TRBJ2-1, with 10 nucleotides matching TRBD1. This CDR3 is 16 amino acids long. V lost 1 base to trimming and J lost 3 bases; unmatched junction nucleotides: 4. CDR1 SGHTS and CDR2 YDEGEE come from the germline V gene. The CDR3 DNA sequence: TGTGCCAGCAGCTTGTTGGGACAGGGGATCTACAATGAGCAGTTCTTC. Translated: CASSLLGQGIYNEQFF.

The rearrangement links TRBV15 to TRBJ2-5, with no clear D. The CDR3 runs to 13 residues. CDR1 is LNHNV and CDR2 is YYDKDF in the germline V gene (reference sequence). The V end lost 1 base, the J end lost 5 bases, and 8 bases lay between the germline ends. The CDR3 region has the DNA TGTGCCACCAGCAGAGGGGCAGAGGAGACCCAGTACTTC. Translating gives CATSRGAEETQYF.

The CDR3 DNA reads TGTGCCAGCAGCCCTCCGCGCGGGAGGATCTACGAGCAGTACTTC. Translating it yields CASSPPRGRIYEQYF. The chain links TRBV6-6 to TRBJ2-7, with 8 bases identical to TRBD2. V shed 6 bases, J shed 3 bases, and the junction held 10 bases outside the gene matches. CDR3 size: 15 residues. Germline V lookup: CDR1 MNHNY, CDR2 SVGAGI (reference sequence).

The rearrangement joins TRBV27 to TRBJ2-7; no definite D call. V was cut by 6 bases and J by 4 bases, with 16 bases left in between. This CDR3 is built from 14 residues. Germline CDR1 is MNHEY and CDR2 is SMNVEV (reference sequence). The DNA for the CDR3 is TGTGCCAGCAGCCTAAACCCCCCCGGTTACGAGCAGTACTTC. Protein sequence: CASSLNPPGYEQYF.

At least ten counts were recorded for this clone. The V call is TRBV27, the J call TRBJ1-5; TRBD1 agrees at 9 bases. Germline CDR1 reads MNHEY; CDR2 reads SMNVEV (reference sequence). The CDR3 runs 16 residues. Trimming cost V 5 bases and J 3 bases; bases outside gene matches: 8. In nucleotides, the CDR3 is TGTGCCAGCAGTACAGTACAGGGGGCTCCCAATCAGCCCCAGCATTTT. Its protein is CASSTVQGAPNQPQHF.

The V gene is TRBV15, the J gene TRBJ2-3, with D hard to call. The CDR3 runs to 14 residues. Trimming took off 0 bases at V and 5 bases at J, with 9 bases between the two ends. The germline gives CDR1 LNHNV, CDR2 YYDKDF (reference sequence). CDR3 DNA sequence: TGTGCCACCAGCAGAGAGCCCCTGGGAGATACGCAGTATTTT. This codes for CATSREPLGDTQYF.

This chain joins TRBV10-3 and TRBJ2-1; 11 bases are a match to TRBD2. V lost 3 bases, J lost 4 bases, and 5 bases stayed unmatched. CDR3 length: 16 residues. Germline CDR1 and CDR2: ENHRY and SYGVKD. This CDR3 reads CAISDRWTSGYNEQFF. The CDR3 DNA follows: TGTGCCATCAGTGACCGTTGGACTAGCGGGTACAATGAGCAGTTCTTC.

This clone was observed a handful of times. The genes are TRBV6-1 and TRBJ2-5, with a tentative D call TRBD1 (5 bases). Trimming took off 7 bases at V and 5 bases at J, with 11 bases between the two ends. The CDR3 consists of 12 residues. Germline values: CDR1 MNHNS, CDR2 SASEGT. The DNA for the CDR3 is TGTGCCAGCAACCAGGGTCCCGAGACCCAGTACTTC. Translation: CASNQGPETQYF.